The rows below give T cell receptor beta chains drawn from one sample of a study of PD-L1 blockade in urothelial cancer. Only in-frame clones appear in the TCRdb table, and some are missing; sequencing was by immunoSEQ multiplex PCR. The table records fewer than 45,000 clones, around four fifths of them present only once. Here the sequenced sample was PBMCs, taken around atezolizumab (anti-PD-L1) treatment. The receptors stem from a man in his 60s with urothelial cancer. Each CDR3 is given with its conserved first and last residue. D genes are given only for firm matches. For some rows the clone size is stated as once, few or many, or as a class when expanded; others skip it.

CDR3: CASSSLTGGASGANVLTF
DNA: TGTGCCAGTAGTTCCCTGACAGGGGGCGCATCTGGGGCCAACGTCCTGACTTTC
D: TRBD1
V: TRBV19
J: TRBJ2-6
size: -

CDR3: CASSLRGGAYEQYF
DNA: TGTGCCAGCAGTCTACGAGGGGGAGCCTACGAGCAGTACTTC
D: -
V: TRBV27
J: TRBJ2-7
size: -

CDR3: CASSRWESGDTQYF
DNA: TGTGCCAGCTCACGGTGGGAGTCCGGAGATACGCAGTATTTT
D: -
V: TRBV18
J: TRBJ2-3
size: few

CDR3: CASSLGTDYGYTF
DNA: TGTGCCAGCAGCTTAGGGACTGACTATGGCTACACCTTC
D: -
V: TRBV5-5
J: TRBJ1-2
size: -

CDR3: CASSLTPRNTEAFF
DNA: TGCGCCAGCAGCCTGACTCCCAGGAACACTGAAGCTTTCTTT
D: -
V: TRBV5-1
J: TRBJ1-1
size: -

CDR3: CASSLGAGSYEQYF
DNA: TGTGCCAGCAGCTTGGGGGCGGGTAGCTACGAGCAGTACTTC
D: -
V: TRBV5-4
J: TRBJ2-7
size: -

CDR3: CASSPGGLAGVWGADTQYF
DNA: TGTGCCAGCAGCCCAGGGGGACTAGCGGGAGTTTGGGGAGCAGATACGCAGTATTTT
D: TRBD2
V: TRBV11-3
J: TRBJ2-3
size: -

CDR3: CASSLGPGRETQYF
DNA: TGTGCCAGCAGCTTAGGGCCGGGGAGAGAGACCCAGTACTTC
D: -
V: TRBV7-2
J: TRBJ2-5
size: -

CDR3: CASSYSFAEPLYTF
DNA: TGTGCCAGCAGTTACTCCTTTGCCGAGCCCCTCTACACCTTC
D: -
V: TRBV6-5
J: TRBJ1-2
size: -

CDR3: CASGSGVNTGELFF
DNA: TGTGCCAGCGGATCAGGGGTTAACACCGGGGAGCTGTTTTTT
D: -
V: TRBV28
J: TRBJ2-2
size: once

CDR3: CASSSIRTGTGTYEQYF
DNA: TGTGCCAGCAGCTCAATCCGGACAGGGACAGGAACCTACGAGCAGTACTTC
D: TRBD1
V: TRBV7-2
J: TRBJ2-7
size: -

CDR3: CATSRQVDQPQHF
DNA: TGTGCCACCAGCCGACAGGTCGATCAGCCCCAGCATTTT
D: -
V: TRBV15
J: TRBJ1-5
size: -

CDR3: CASSPFQGSNYGYTF
DNA: TGTGCCAGCAGTCCATTCCAGGGGTCCAACTATGGCTACACCTTC
D: -
V: TRBV28
J: TRBJ1-2
size: once

CDR3: CASSYPGQDEKLFF
DNA: TGTGCCAGCAGCTACCCGGGACAAGATGAAAAACTGTTTTTT
D: -
V: TRBV7-9
J: TRBJ1-4
size: -

CDR3: CASKVGQYTEAFF
DNA: TGTGCCAGCAAGGTGGGACAGTACACTGAAGCTTTCTTT
D: TRBD1
V: TRBV28
J: TRBJ1-1
size: -

CDR3: CASSLIQGAGVNYGYTF
DNA: TGTGCCAGCAGTCTGATCCAGGGGGCAGGGGTTAACTATGGCTACACCTTC
D: TRBD1
V: TRBV28
J: TRBJ1-2
size: -

CDR3: CATLRTSGSNNEQFF
DNA: TGTGCCACCCTACGGACTAGCGGGAGCAACAATGAGCAGTTCTTC
D: TRBD2
V: TRBV27
J: TRBJ2-1
size: -

CDR3: CASSYRSNSNQPQHF
DNA: TGTGCCAGCAGTTATAGGAGCAATAGCAATCAGCCCCAGCATTTT
D: -
V: TRBV28
J: TRBJ1-5
size: few

CDR3: CASSLAERGGYQETQYF
DNA: TGTGCCAGCAGCTTAGCTGAGCGGGGGGGGTACCAAGAGACCCAGTACTTC
D: TRBD2
V: TRBV7-2
J: TRBJ2-5
size: -

CDR3: CASSASVLVTDTQYF
DNA: TGTGCCAGCAGCGCGAGCGTACTTGTCACAGATACGCAGTATTTT
D: -
V: TRBV9
J: TRBJ2-3
size: once

CDR3: CASSSTGGTEAFF
DNA: TGTGCCAGTAGTTCGACAGGGGGCACTGAAGCTTTCTTT
D: TRBD1
V: TRBV19
J: TRBJ1-1
size: -

CDR3: CASSPAGDSYEQYF
DNA: TGTGCCAGCAGCCCAGCGGGGGACTCCTACGAGCAGTACTTC
D: TRBD2
V: TRBV7-2
J: TRBJ2-7
size: -

CDR3: CASSEQTNYGYTF
DNA: TGTGCCAGCAGTGAGCAGACTAACTATGGCTACACCTTC
D: -
V: TRBV6-1
J: TRBJ1-2
size: -

CDR3: CASSPDVTGAYGYTF
DNA: TGTGCCAGCAGCCCCGATGTGACAGGCGCCTATGGCTACACCTTC
D: -
V: TRBV6-1
J: TRBJ1-2
size: few

CDR3: CATSRGGTVLVTGELFF
DNA: TGTGCCACCAGCAGAGGAGGGACAGTTTTAGTCACCGGGGAGCTGTTTTTT
D: TRBD1
V: TRBV15
J: TRBJ2-2
size: -

CDR3: CASSQEDRATNEKLFF
DNA: TGTGCCAGCAGCCAAGAAGACAGAGCAACTAATGAAAAACTGTTTTTT
D: -
V: TRBV4-2
J: TRBJ1-4
size: -

CDR3: CASSLIRHYEQYF
DNA: TGCGCCAGCAGCTTGATCCGACACTACGAGCAGTACTTC
D: -
V: TRBV5-1
J: TRBJ2-7
size: few

CDR3: CAWSLDKSNGYTF
DNA: TGTGCCTGGAGTTTAGACAAATCCAATGGCTACACCTTC
D: -
V: TRBV30
J: TRBJ1-2
size: few

CDR3: CAWSVGTGGTDTQYF
DNA: TGTGCCTGGAGTGTAGGGACAGGGGGAACAGATACGCAGTATTTT
D: TRBD1
V: TRBV30
J: TRBJ2-3
size: -

CDR3: CASSSGQPDYEQYF
DNA: TGTGCCAGCAGCTCGGGACAGCCCGACTACGAGCAGTACTTC
D: TRBD1
V: TRBV5-4
J: TRBJ2-7
size: once

CDR3: CASSDPGAVGQTEAFF
DNA: TGTGCCAGCAGTGACCCAGGGGCAGTCGGACAAACTGAAGCTTTCTTT
D: -
V: TRBV6-1
J: TRBJ1-1
size: -

CDR3: CASSQVGSGGGTDTQYF
DNA: TGTGCCAGCAGCCAAGTAGGTAGCGGGGGCGGGACAGATACGCAGTATTTT
D: TRBD2
V: TRBV4-2
J: TRBJ2-3
size: -

CDR3: CASSQDRGRDNSPLHF
DNA: TGTGCCAGCAGCCAAGATAGGGGCAGGGATAATTCACCCCTCCACTTT
D: -
V: TRBV4-2
J: TRBJ1-6
size: -

CDR3: CASSTDTGELFF
DNA: TGTGCCAGCTCCACGGACACCGGGGAGCTGTTTTTT
D: -
V: TRBV18
J: TRBJ2-2
size: -

CDR3: CASGRPEGAVGYTF
DNA: TGTGCCAGCGGCCGGCCGGAGGGGGCAGTGGGCTACACCTTC
D: TRBD1
V: TRBV9
J: TRBJ1-2
size: -

CDR3: CAWSARSSGANVLTF
DNA: TGTGCCTGGAGTGCACGGAGCTCTGGGGCCAACGTCCTGACTTTC
D: -
V: TRBV30
J: TRBJ2-6
size: -

CDR3: CASSQDRSRDQPQHF
DNA: TGTGCCAGCAGCCAAGATCGGAGCCGCGATCAGCCCCAGCATTTT
D: -
V: TRBV4-2
J: TRBJ1-5
size: once

CDR3: CASSVGGLAGVQDTQYF
DNA: TGTGCCAGCAGCGTAGGGGGACTAGCGGGAGTTCAGGATACGCAGTATTTT
D: TRBD2
V: TRBV9
J: TRBJ2-3
size: -

CDR3: CASSLAMVGGTYEQYF
DNA: TGCGCCAGCAGCTTGGCCATGGTGGGGGGGACCTACGAGCAGTACTTC
D: TRBD2
V: TRBV5-1
J: TRBJ2-7
size: once

CDR3: CASSEGLAGAVDTQYF
DNA: TGTGCCAGCAGCGAGGGACTAGCGGGAGCGGTAGATACGCAGTATTTT
D: TRBD2
V: TRBV9
J: TRBJ2-3
size: -

CDR3: CASSQQSLDQPQHF
DNA: TGTGCCAGCAGCCAACAGTCCCTGGATCAGCCCCAGCATTTT
D: -
V: TRBV2
J: TRBJ1-5
size: -

CDR3: CASRPGTDNEQFF
DNA: TGTGCCAGCAGACCCGGTACGGACAATGAGCAGTTCTTC
D: -
V: TRBV28
J: TRBJ2-1
size: -

CDR3: CASRTSGITDTQYF
DNA: TGTGCCAGTAGGACTAGCGGAATCACAGATACGCAGTATTTT
D: TRBD2
V: TRBV19
J: TRBJ2-3
size: -

CDR3: CASKPSGIFTDTQYF
DNA: TGTGCCAGCAAACCTAGCGGGATATTCACAGATACGCAGTATTTT
D: TRBD2
V: TRBV2
J: TRBJ2-3
size: few

CDR3: CASSLEVRLSVETQYF
DNA: TGTGCCAGCAGCTTAGAGGTGCGGCTATCGGTGGAGACCCAGTACTTC
D: -
V: TRBV7-6
J: TRBJ2-5
size: -

CDR3: CASSLEGGGGYNSPLHF
DNA: TGTGCCAGCAGCTTAGAGGGCGGGGGGGGCTATAATTCACCCCTCCACTTT
D: -
V: TRBV7-2
J: TRBJ1-6
size: -

CDR3: CASSMGAAGGSYEQYF
DNA: TGTGCCAGTAGTATGGGGGCGGCGGGGGGCTCCTACGAGCAGTACTTC
D: TRBD2
V: TRBV19
J: TRBJ2-7
size: -

CDR3: CASSSAGSGTGDGYTF
DNA: TGCGCCAGCAGCTCGGCGGGCTCCGGAACAGGGGATGGCTACACCTTC
D: TRBD1
V: TRBV5-1
J: TRBJ1-2
size: once

CDR3: CATSREAARQETQYF
DNA: TGTGCCACCAGCAGAGAAGCTGCCCGTCAAGAGACCCAGTACTTC
D: -
V: TRBV15
J: TRBJ2-5
size: -

CDR3: CASSSGQGPEKLFF
DNA: TGTGCCAGCAGTTCGGGACAGGGCCCCGAAAAACTGTTTTTT
D: TRBD1
V: TRBV28
J: TRBJ1-4
size: -

CDR3: CASSFGGGQGFDEQYF
DNA: TGCGCCAGCAGCTTTGGTGGAGGACAGGGGTTCGACGAGCAGTACTTC
D: TRBD1
V: TRBV5-1
J: TRBJ2-7
size: -

CDR3: CASTQGGDTEAFF
DNA: TGTGCCAGCACTCAGGGAGGGGACACTGAAGCTTTCTTT
D: -
V: TRBV7-9
J: TRBJ1-1
size: -

CDR3: CASSTGQGVPQHF
DNA: TGTGCCAGCAGTACTGGACAGGGAGTGCCCCAGCATTTT
D: TRBD1
V: TRBV6-1
J: TRBJ1-5
size: -

CDR3: CASSPRDIVMSLNTEAFF
DNA: TGTGCCAGTAGCCCTCGGGACATAGTAATGTCTCTCAACACTGAAGCTTTCTTT
D: -
V: TRBV19
J: TRBJ1-1
size: -

CDR3: CASSLGGSGQSNYGYTF
DNA: TGCGCCAGCAGCTTGGGGGGCTCGGGACAATCTAACTATGGCTACACCTTC
D: -
V: TRBV5-1
J: TRBJ1-2
size: -